One sample yielded the 5 T cell receptor beta chains listed below, sequenced in a study of CD8 T cells in Susac syndrome. With random hexamers, about 0.5 to 1 ug RNA was reverse transcribed. TCRdb reprocessed the immunoSEQ multiplex PCR reads with MiXCR, giving one entry per CDR3 protein. The table shows 120,000 or so distinct CDR3 sequences, with about 92% occurring only once. The source material was CD4+ T cells from PBMCs. All receptors derive from a human donor with multiple sclerosis.

The rearrangement uses TRBV5-1 and TRBJ2-3; D might be TRBD1 or TRBD2, each matching 5 bases. There are 14 residues in the CDR3. CDR1 SGHRS and CDR2 YFSETQ come from the germline V gene. Trimming left V 2 bases short and J 6 bases short, with 13 bases between. CDR3 nucleotide sequence: TGCGCCAGCAGCTTCGAGGGGCGCCTGGATACGCAGTATTTT. Its protein product is CASSFEGRLDTQYF.

The chain uses TRBV23-1 and TRBJ2-2; 9 bases map to TRBD1. TRBV23-1 is annotated as an ORF whose role is uncertain. The CDR3 extends over 20 amino acids. The V segment lost 0 bases and the J segment 1 base; nucleotides outside the gene matches: 12. The CDR3 sequence is CASSQSPGGWDRENTGELFF. The CDR3 region has the DNA TGCGCCAGCAGTCAATCGCCGGGCGGGTGGGACAGGGAGAACACCGGGGAGCTGTTTTTT.

The chain couples TRBV6-5 to TRBJ1-1; D uncertain. The germline V gene has CDR1 MNHEY and CDR2 SVGAGI. Trimming stripped 2 bases from V and 4 bases from J, with 8 bases between. This CDR3 spans 13 amino acids. CDR3 sequence reads: CASSYDTATEAFF. The CDR3, as DNA: TGTGCCAGCAGTTACGACACGGCCACTGAAGCTTTCTTT.

This clonotype was observed a single time. The J gene is TRBJ2-1, the V gene TRBV24-1; D possibly corresponds to TRBD2 (5 bases). This CDR3 is 12 amino acids long. Trimming removed 4 bases from V and 10 bases from J, with 10 bases in between. The germline CDR1 and CDR2 sequences are KGHDR and SFDVKD. CDR3 residues: CATSEFSGEQFF. Here the CDR3 DNA reads TGTGCCACCAGTGAGTTCTCGGGGGAGCAGTTCTTC.

The rearrangement links TRBV7-9 to TRBJ1-1; D unresolved. The CDR3 is made up of 15 amino acids. Trimming cost V 0 bases and J 1 base, with 9 bases left between them. CDR1 SEHNR and CDR2 FQNEAQ come from the germline V gene (reference sequence). The CDR3 bases are TGTGCCAGCAGCTTAGCCGGCAGAGGGAACACTGAAGCTTTCTTT. Translation: CASSLAGRGNTEAFF.